One sample yielded the 24 T cell receptor beta chains listed below, sequenced in a study of early stage breast cancer tumors. Method: immunoSEQ multiplex PCR; TCRdb's copy keeps in-frame clones and lacks some. The sample lists tens of thousands of clones; approximately 83% were seen once. Sequencing was done on a sample of blood. The receptors shown here come from a person between 45 and 65 years old with breast cancer.

This clone was counted only a few times. CDR3 protein: CASRRQGADEQYF. Here the CDR3 DNA reads TGTGCCAGCAGACGACAGGGGGCGGACGAGCAGTACTTC. This sequence joins TRBV11-2 and TRBJ2-7; 10 bases map to TRBD1. The length of the CDR3 is 13 residues. Germline lookup yields CDR1 SGHAT and CDR2 FQNNGV. Trimming at V came to 6 bases and at J to 5 bases, leaving 4 bases not matched to a gene. Looking up the rest from reference TRBV11-2 and TRBJ2-7 gives the full variable domain: EAGVAQSPRYKIIEKRQSVAFWCNPISGHATLYWYQQILGQGPKLLIQFQNNGVVDDSQLPKDRFSAERLKGVDSTLKIQPAKLEDSAVYLCASRRQGADEQYFGPGTRLTVT.

The rearrangement links TRBV7-9 to TRBJ2-3; 8 bases map to TRBD2. The germline CDR1 and CDR2 sequences are SEHNR and FQNEAQ (reference sequence). This CDR3 contains 16 residues. V shed 4 bases, J shed 4 bases, and the junction held 10 bases outside the gene matches. CDR3 in amino acids: CASSSGLAFIADTQYF. CDR3 bases: TGTGCCAGCAGCTCCGGACTAGCCTTCATCGCAGATACGCAGTATTTT.

The chain recombines TRBV6-5 with TRBJ1-1, with D uncertain. Trimming pared 3 bases from V and 6 bases from J, leaving 14 bases between. The CDR3 spans 14 residues. Germline CDR1 is MNHEY and CDR2 is SVGAGI. The DNA of the CDR3 is TGTGCCAGCAGTTATAGCGGTGTAATCTCTGAAGCTTTCTTT. Translating gives CASSYSGVISEAFF.

The rearrangement joins TRBV2 to TRBJ2-7, with D unresolved. The CDR3 runs 16 residues. V dropped 1 base and J dropped 2 bases, with 15 bases sitting between them. Per the germline V gene, CDR1 is SNHLY and CDR2 is FYNNEI. DNA of the CDR3: TGTGCCAGCAGTGAAGGACCCCAGGTACGGACCTACGAGCAGTACTTC. This translates into CASSEGPQVRTYEQYF. The full variable domain, completed using reference TRBV2 and TRBJ2-7, is EPEVTQTPSHQVTQMGQEVILRCVPISNHLYFYWYRQILGQKVEFLVSFYNNEISEKSEIFDDQFSVERPDGSNFTLKIRSTKLEDSAMYFCASSEGPQVRTYEQYFGPGTRLTVT.

This clone was counted once. The V and J genes are TRBV5-1 and TRBJ1-4, with a weak D call TRBD1 (5 bases). CDR1 is SGHRS, CDR2 YFSETQ, per germline. Trimming pared 2 bases from V and 6 bases from J, leaving 11 bases between. There are 14 residues in the CDR3. The CDR3 bases are TGCGCCAGCAGCTTCTTTGGAGGGGATGAAAAACTGTTTTTT. This encodes CASSFFGGDEKLFF. Full variable domain (outside the CDR3, taken from reference TRBV5-1 and TRBJ1-4): KAGVTQTPRYLIKTRGQQVTLSCSPISGHRSVSWYQQTPGQGLQFLFEYFSETQRNKGNFPGRFSGRQFSNSRSEMNVSTLELGDSALYLCASSFFGGDEKLFFGSGTQLSVL.

The V call is TRBV6-1, the J call TRBJ2-7; D is unclear. Trimming cost V 0 bases and J 6 bases, with 15 bases left between them. Germline loops: CDR1 MNHNS, CDR2 SASEGT. This CDR3 spans 15 amino acids. The CDR3 region is CASSEAWGGYAEQYF. CDR3 DNA: TGTGCCAGCAGTGAAGCCTGGGGTGGGTATGCCGAGCAGTACTTC.

V usage is TRBV19 and J usage is TRBJ2-7; D might be TRBD1 or TRBD2, each matching 6 bases. CDR1 is LNHDA, CDR2 SQIVND, per germline (reference sequence). The CDR3 totals 21 residues. V was cut by 0 bases and J by 4 bases, with 31 bases left in between. The CDR3 DNA reads as TGTGCCAGTAGTATAGATCCCCCTCCCCCCCACGGGATAAGGGGGGTTTACGAGCAGTACTTC. It specifies CASSIDPPPPHGIRGVYEQYF.

The chain carries TRBV5-6 and TRBJ2-3; D remains unclear. Germline CDR1 is SGHDT and CDR2 is YYEEEE. V lost 0 bases and J 0 bases, leaving 5 bases between the germline ends. The CDR3 extends over 14 amino acids. CDR3 sequence: CASSLVSSTDTQYF. DNA of the CDR3: TGTGCCAGCAGCTTGGTCTCTAGCACAGATACGCAGTATTTT.

V usage is TRBV7-6 and J usage is TRBJ1-4; 10 bases fit TRBD1. The CDR3 consists of 15 residues. The V and J ends lost 1 base and 6 bases, in that order; junction bases with no gene match: 2. CDR1 SGHVS and CDR2 FNYEAQ come from the germline V gene. CDR3 region: CASSLGQGAHEKLFF. CDR3 sequence (DNA): TGTGCCAGCAGCTTAGGACAGGGGGCGCATGAAAAACTGTTTTTT.

The chain combines TRBV4-3 with TRBJ2-3; the D gene is possibly TRBD1 (6 bases). V was cut by 1 base and J by 2 bases, with 10 bases left in between. The CDR3 runs to 15 residues. Germline V lookup: CDR1 LGHNA, CDR2 YSLEER. The CDR3 coding sequence is TGCGCCAGCAGCCAAGGGGGGCTCTTCACAGATACGCAGTATTTT. The encoded protein is CASSQGGLFTDTQYF.

This clone was counted a few times. The V gene is TRBV20-1, the J gene TRBJ1-1; D not resolved. CDR1 DFQATT and CDR2 SNEGSKA come from the germline V gene (reference sequence). The germline V and J ends were trimmed by 8 bases and 0 bases, with 7 bases remaining between them. The CDR3 contains 11 residues. CDR3 in DNA: TGCAGTATGAGAATGAACACTGAAGCTTTCTTT. Protein product: CSMRMNTEAFF.

CDR3 nucleotides: TGTGCCAGCAGCCCCGACTGGGGGAATTTAAATGAAAAACTGTTTTTT. It specifies CASSPDWGNLNEKLFF. This chain uses TRBV11-2 with TRBJ1-4, with D possibly being TRBD1 (5 bases). V was clipped by 5 bases and J by 5 bases, with 18 bases between them. Germline CDR1 reads SGHAT; CDR2 reads FQNNGV. The CDR3 extends over 16 amino acids. Drawing the rest from reference TRBV11-2 and TRBJ1-4, the complete variable domain is EAGVAQSPRYKIIEKRQSVAFWCNPISGHATLYWYQQILGQGPKLLIQFQNNGVVDDSQLPKDRFSAERLKGVDSTLKIQPAKLEDSAVYLCASSPDWGNLNEKLFFGSGTQLSVL.

The V and J genes are TRBV7-2 and TRBJ1-2; the D gene is possibly TRBD1 (5 bases). The germline CDR1 and CDR2 sequences are SGHTA and FQGNSA. The CDR3 covers 14 residues. The V gene lost 3 bases and the J gene lost 6 bases, with 14 bases spanning the gap. CDR3 in amino acids: CASSFLGRVHGYTF. The CDR3 DNA follows: TGTGCCAGCAGCTTTTTGGGCAGGGTGCATGGCTACACCTTC.

V usage is TRBV2 and J usage is TRBJ2-1; 12 positions agree with TRBD2. The CDR3 totals 15 residues. V shed 6 bases and J 3 bases; nucleotides not matched to a gene: 3. Germline V gene data show CDR1 as SNHLY and CDR2 as FYNNEI. This CDR3 is CASRTGLAGYNEQFF. In nucleotides, the CDR3 is TGTGCCAGCAGGACGGGACTAGCGGGCTACAATGAGCAGTTCTTC.

The chain recombines TRBV18 with TRBJ2-7, with a possible D match to TRBD2 (7 bases). The CDR3 sequence is 17 residues long. The V gene's germline CDR1 is KGHSH and CDR2 LQKENI. V lost 4 bases and J lost 7, with 26 bases in between. The CDR3 reads CASSLSQGGGASREQYF. The CDR3 DNA follows: TGTGCCAGCTCACTATCACAGGGAGGGGGGGCTTCGCGGGAGCAGTACTTC.

V and J are TRBV5-8 and TRBJ2-7, with 9 nucleotides matching TRBD1. The CDR3 runs 15 residues. Looked up from germline, CDR1 is SGHTS and CDR2 is YDEGEE. With V trimmed by 4 bases and J by 1 base, 6 bases remained unmatched. CDR3 region: CASSLPGTGSYEQYF. CDR3 nucleotide sequence: TGTGCCAGCAGCCTGCCCGGGACAGGGTCCTACGAGCAGTACTTC.

This clone was found once. Distinct nucleotide sequences in the sample also encode this CDR3. The CDR3 loop is CASSLNYEQYF. The CDR3 region has the DNA TGTGCCAGCAGCTTGAATTACGAGCAGTACTTC. V gene TRBV5-6 combines with J gene TRBJ2-7, with unresolved D. The CDR3 runs 11 residues. Germline lookup yields CDR1 SGHDT and CDR2 YYEEEE. Trimming pared 1 base from V and 4 bases from J, leaving 3 bases between.

The chain combines TRBV27 with TRBJ2-7; 11 bases are shared with TRBD1. The CDR3 runs 15 residues. From germline, CDR1 is MNHEY and CDR2 SMNVEV (reference sequence). J lost 3 bases, V lost 3 bases, and 4 bases had no gene match. The CDR3 DNA follows: TGTGCCAGCAGTTTTCGGACAGGGGGCCTCTACGAGCAGTACTTC. Its translation: CASSFRTGGLYEQYF.

The chain couples TRBV6-1 to TRBJ2-4; TRBD2 matches at 7 bases. The CDR3 is 14 amino acids. The germline V gene encodes CDR1 MNHNS and CDR2 SASEGT. V lost 8 bases, J lost 5 bases, and 9 bases stayed unmatched. Written as DNA, the CDR3 is TGTGCCAGCGCCTGGGGGGGTGGGGAAAACATTCAGTACTTC. It specifies CASAWGGGENIQYF.

DNA for the CDR3: TGTGCCAGCAGCCCGATAGCGGGCCCCTCAGGCGAGCAGTACTTC. Translated, it gives CASSPIAGPSGEQYF. The genes are TRBV7-2 and TRBJ2-7; 7 bases are a match to TRBD2. This CDR3 is 15 amino acids long. Germline CDR1 is SGHTA and CDR2 is FQGNSA. J lost 6 bases, V lost 5 bases, and 13 bases had no gene match.

This clone showed up just once. The J gene is TRBJ1-3, the V gene TRBV7-2; no firm D call. V dropped 3 bases and J dropped 7 bases, with 13 bases sitting between them. The CDR3 totals 14 residues. CDR1 SGHTA and CDR2 FQGNSA come from the germline V gene. The DNA for the CDR3 is TGTGCCAGCAGCTTTCAGGACTTGCCCAACACCATATATTTT. Its protein product is CASSFQDLPNTIYF.

V usage is TRBV7-9 and J usage is TRBJ2-5; no reliable D call. V was trimmed by 5 bases and J by 1 base, leaving 8 bases between them. Germline V lookup: CDR1 SEHNR, CDR2 FQNEAQ (reference sequence). The CDR3 totals 13 residues. CDR3 coding DNA: TGTGCCAGCAGCAGGAACAGCCAAGAGACCCAGTACTTC. Its protein is CASSRNSQETQYF.

V gene TRBV19 combines with J gene TRBJ1-1, with TRBD1 matching 7 bases. Germline V gene data show CDR1 as LNHDA and CDR2 as SQIVND (reference sequence). The CDR3 consists of 18 residues. Trimming cost V 6 bases and J 3 bases; bases outside gene matches: 19. The CDR3 reads CASSRKGFGAGGHTEAFF. DNA of the CDR3: TGTGCCAGTAGCCGCAAAGGTTTTGGCGCAGGGGGGCACACTGAAGCTTTCTTT.

The chain joins TRBV7-9 to TRBJ2-5; D call uncertain. The ends were cut back, 1 base at V and 4 bases at J, with 19 bases in the middle. The CDR3 runs to 17 residues. In germline, CDR1 is SEHNR, CDR2 FQNEAQ (reference sequence). CDR3 residues: CASSLEIRLKSLETQYF. Here the CDR3 DNA reads TGTGCCAGCAGCTTAGAAATCCGGTTAAAGAGTCTAGAGACCCAGTACTTC.